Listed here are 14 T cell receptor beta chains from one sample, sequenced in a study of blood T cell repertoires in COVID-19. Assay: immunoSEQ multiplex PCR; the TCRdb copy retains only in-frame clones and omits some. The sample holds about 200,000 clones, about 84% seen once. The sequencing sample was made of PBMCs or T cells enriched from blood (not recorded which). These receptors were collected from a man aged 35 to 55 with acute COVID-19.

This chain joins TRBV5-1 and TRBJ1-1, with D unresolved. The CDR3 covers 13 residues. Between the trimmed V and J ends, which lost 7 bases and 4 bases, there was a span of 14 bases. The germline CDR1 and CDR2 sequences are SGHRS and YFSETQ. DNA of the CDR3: TGCGCCAGCTCTCCGGAGGGTTTCACTGAAGCTTTCTTT. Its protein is CASSPEGFTEAFF. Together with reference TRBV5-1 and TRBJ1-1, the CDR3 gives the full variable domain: KAGVTQTPRYLIKTRGQQVTLSCSPISGHRSVSWYQQTPGQGLQFLFEYFSETQRNKGNFPGRFSGRQFSNSRSEMNVSTLELGDSALYLCASSPEGFTEAFFGQGTRLTVV.

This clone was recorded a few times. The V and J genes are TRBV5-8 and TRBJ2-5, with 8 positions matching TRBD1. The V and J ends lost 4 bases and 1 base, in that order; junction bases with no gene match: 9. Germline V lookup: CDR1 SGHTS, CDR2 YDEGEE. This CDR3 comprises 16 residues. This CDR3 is CASSTGQGGSQETQYF. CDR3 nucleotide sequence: TGTGCCAGCAGCACAGGACAGGGAGGATCCCAAGAGACCCAGTACTTC.

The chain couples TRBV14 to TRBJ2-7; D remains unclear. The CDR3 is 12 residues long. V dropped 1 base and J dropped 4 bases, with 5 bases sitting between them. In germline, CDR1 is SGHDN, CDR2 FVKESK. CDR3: CASSQGRYEQYF. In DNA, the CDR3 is TGTGCCAGCAGCCAAGGCCGGTACGAGCAGTACTTC.

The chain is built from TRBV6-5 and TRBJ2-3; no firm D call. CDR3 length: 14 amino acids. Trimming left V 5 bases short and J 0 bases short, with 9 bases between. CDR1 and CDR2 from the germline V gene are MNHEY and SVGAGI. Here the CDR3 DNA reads TGTGCCAGCAGTCAGACACCTAGCACAGATACGCAGTATTTT. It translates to CASSQTPSTDTQYF.

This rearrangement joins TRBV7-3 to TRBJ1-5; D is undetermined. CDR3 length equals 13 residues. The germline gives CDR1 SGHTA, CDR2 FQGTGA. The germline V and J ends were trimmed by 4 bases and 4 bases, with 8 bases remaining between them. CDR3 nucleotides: TGTGCCAGCAGCTCAGGTTCAAATCAGCCCCAGCATTTT. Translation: CASSSGSNQPQHF.

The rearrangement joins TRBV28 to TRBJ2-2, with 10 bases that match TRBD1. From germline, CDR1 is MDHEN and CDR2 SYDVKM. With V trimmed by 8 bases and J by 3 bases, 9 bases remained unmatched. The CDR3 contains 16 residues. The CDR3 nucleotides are TGTGCCAGCTGCCCTTTTGGGACAGGGGACACCGGGGAGCTGTTTTTT. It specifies CASCPFGTGDTGELFF. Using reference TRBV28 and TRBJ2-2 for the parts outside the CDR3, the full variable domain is DVKVTQSSRYLVKRTGEKVFLECVQDMDHENMFWYRQDPGLGLRLIYFSYDVKMKEKGDIPEGYSVSREKKERFSLILESASTNQTSMYLCASCPFGTGDTGELFFGEGSRLTVL.

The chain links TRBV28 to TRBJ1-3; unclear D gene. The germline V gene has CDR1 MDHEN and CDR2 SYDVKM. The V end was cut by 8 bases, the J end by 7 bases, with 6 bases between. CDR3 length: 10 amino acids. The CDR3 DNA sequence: TGTGCCAGCGCTGCGAACACCATATATTTT. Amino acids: CASAANTIYF. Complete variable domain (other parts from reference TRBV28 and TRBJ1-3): DVKVTQSSRYLVKRTGEKVFLECVQDMDHENMFWYRQDPGLGLRLIYFSYDVKMKEKGDIPEGYSVSREKKERFSLILESASTNQTSMYLCASAANTIYFGEGSWLTVV.

CDR3 sequence: CASSTQGANTEAFF. In nucleotides, the CDR3 is TGTGCCAGCAGTACCCAGGGGGCGAACACTGAAGCTTTCTTT. The chain employs TRBV28 and TRBJ1-1; 8 bases fit TRBD1. Germline CDR1 reads MDHEN; CDR2 reads SYDVKM. V shed 5 bases, J shed 1 base, and the junction held 3 bases outside the gene matches. CDR3 length equals 14 residues.

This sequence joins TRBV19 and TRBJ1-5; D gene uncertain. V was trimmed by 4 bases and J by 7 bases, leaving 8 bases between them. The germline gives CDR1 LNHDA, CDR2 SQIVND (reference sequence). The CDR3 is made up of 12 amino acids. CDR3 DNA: TGTGCCAGTAGTAAATCCCTACAGCCCCAGCATTTT. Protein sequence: CASSKSLQPQHF.

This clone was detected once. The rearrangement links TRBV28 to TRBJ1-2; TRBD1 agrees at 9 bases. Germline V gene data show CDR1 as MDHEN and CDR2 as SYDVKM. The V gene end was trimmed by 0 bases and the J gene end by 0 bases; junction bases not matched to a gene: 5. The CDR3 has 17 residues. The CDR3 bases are TGTGCCAGCAGTTTATGGACAGGGGGACCAGCTAACTATGGCTACACCTTC. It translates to CASSLWTGGPANYGYTF.

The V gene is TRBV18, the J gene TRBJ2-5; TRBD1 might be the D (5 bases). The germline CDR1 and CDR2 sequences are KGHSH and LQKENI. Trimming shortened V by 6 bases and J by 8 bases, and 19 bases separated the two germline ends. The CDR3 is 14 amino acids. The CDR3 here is CASSPGPTTGTQYF. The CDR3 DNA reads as TGTGCCAGCTCCCCAGGGCCTACCACAGGAACCCAGTACTTC.

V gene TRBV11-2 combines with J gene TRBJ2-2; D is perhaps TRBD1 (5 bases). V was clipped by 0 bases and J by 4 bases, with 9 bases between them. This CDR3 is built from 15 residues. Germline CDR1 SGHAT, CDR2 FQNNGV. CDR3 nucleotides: TGTGCCAGCAGCTTAGAGTCAGGGCCCACCGGGGAGCTGTTTTTT. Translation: CASSLESGPTGELFF.

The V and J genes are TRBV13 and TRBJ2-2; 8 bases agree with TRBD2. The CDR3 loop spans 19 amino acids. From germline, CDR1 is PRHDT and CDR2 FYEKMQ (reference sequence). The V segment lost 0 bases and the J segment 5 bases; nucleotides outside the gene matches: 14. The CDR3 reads CASSLGHLTRTSPTGELFF. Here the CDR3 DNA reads TGTGCCAGCAGCTTAGGCCATTTGACAAGGACTAGCCCGACCGGGGAGCTGTTTTTT.

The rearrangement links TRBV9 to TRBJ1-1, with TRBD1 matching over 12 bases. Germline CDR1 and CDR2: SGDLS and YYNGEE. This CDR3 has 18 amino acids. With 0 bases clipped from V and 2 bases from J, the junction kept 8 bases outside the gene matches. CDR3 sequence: CASSVVKGTGGFNTEAFF. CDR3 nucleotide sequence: TGTGCCAGCAGCGTAGTCAAGGGGACAGGGGGCTTCAACACTGAAGCTTTCTTT.